This T cell receptor beta chain was captured by sequencing in a study of cytomegalovirus exposure and HLA in healthy donors. Study details: Prior work identified under 130 million unique TCR beta sequences in some 200 million T cells. Whole-study results and caveats: V- and J-gene trimming in TCR beta was tied to a missense DCLRE1C variant by an analysis performed later. The study put some 150 TCR beta chains on its list as cytomegalovirus-associated.

Germline lookup yields CDR1 SGHTA and CDR2 FQGNSA. CDR3 size: 14 residues. There were likely unrecorded immune exposures, though donors were nominally healthy when sampled. As to this clone: As yet, its antigen is unknown.

The study ran its PCR with 60 Vbeta and 13 Jbeta primers. Here immunoSEQ multiplex PCR was the method, and the copy in TCRdb shows in-frame clones only, minus some. This sample contains 100,000 to 150,000 clones. Sequencing was performed on PBMCs. The chain is built from TRBV7-2 and TRBJ2-5; 8 bases match TRBD2. The J call could be wrong; TRBJ2-7 is a better fit for the DNA end. The sequence came from a man aged 25-45 years in good health and CMV-seronegative. The DNA of the CDR3 is TGTGCCAGCAGCTTAGGGCGGGAGGTCGACGAGCAGTACTTC. This sequence encodes CASSLGREVDEQYF.